One and the same sample provided the 6 T cell receptor beta chains below, sequenced in a study of cytomegalovirus exposure and HLA in healthy donors. 13 Jbeta primers and 60 Vbeta primers were used for the PCR. Measured with immunoSEQ multiplex PCR; TCRdb has only the in-frame clones, and not every one. The data show more than 90,000 clones, 65% to 85% seen once. The sample was PBMCs. These receptors originate from a man in his fifties in good health and CMV-seronegative.

This clone was found a few times. This chain connects TRBV29-1 to TRBJ2-7; possible D gene TRBD2, 5 bases. V was trimmed by 7 bases and J by 6 bases, leaving 10 bases between them. Germline-derived CDR1 and CDR2 are SQVTM and ANQGSEA. The CDR3 is 10 residues long. The CDR3 region has the DNA TGCAGCGCCGGAGGTAGCGAGCAGTACTTC. It specifies CSAGGSEQYF.

The chain has TRBV7-2 and TRBJ1-5; D remains ambiguous. Germline V CDR1 and CDR2: SGHTA, FQGNSA. With 0 bases removed from V and 4 bases from J, the gap between germline ends came to 7 bases. The CDR3 spans 14 residues. The CDR3 DNA reads as TGTGCCAGCAGCTTAGCGAACAGAAATCAGCCCCAGCATTTT. Translated: CASSLANRNQPQHF.

CDR3 sequence (DNA): TGTGCCAGCAGATCTCCCCCCGGGGGAGGTGGAAACACCATATATTTT. Its translation: CASRSPPGGGGNTIYF. J is TRBJ1-3 and V is TRBV28; D is possibly TRBD1 (5 bases). The CDR3 is made up of 16 amino acids. V was pared by 6 bases and J by 3 bases, with 18 bases between. CDR1 MDHEN and CDR2 SYDVKM come from the germline V gene. Full variable domain (missing parts from reference TRBV28 and TRBJ1-3): DVKVTQSSRYLVKRTGEKVFLECVQDMDHENMFWYRQDPGLGLRLIYFSYDVKMKEKGDIPEGYSVSREKKERFSLILESASTNQTSMYLCASRSPPGGGGNTIYFGEGSWLTVV.

As DNA, the CDR3 is TGTGCCAGCAGCCCTGGGGGGACTAGCGGCCGCTACGAGCAGTACTTC. As protein: CASSPGGTSGRYEQYF. V usage is TRBV7-3 and J usage is TRBJ2-7; 11 bases are a match to TRBD2. The ends lost 5 bases at V and 3 bases at J; junction bases unmatched: 9. The CDR3 consists of 16 residues. In germline, CDR1 is SGHTA, CDR2 FQGTGA.

Judged by abundance, this clone is medium-sized. V gene TRBV28 combines with J gene TRBJ1-1, with 8 nucleotides matching TRBD1. The CDR3 runs to 15 residues. The V gene's germline CDR1 is MDHEN and CDR2 SYDVKM. V gave up 6 bases and J gave up 5 bases; unmatched junction bases: 11. CDR3 DNA: TGTGCCAGCAGACACTGGACAGGGAGTGTTACTGAAGCTTTCTTT. Its protein product is CASRHWTGSVTEAFF.

This chain's CDR3 is CASSATGLDSGIRNEQYF. The CDR3 DNA reads TGTGCCAGCAGCGCGACAGGATTGGACAGCGGCATCAGGAACGAGCAGTACTTC. V is TRBV9 and J is TRBJ2-7; the D gene is possibly TRBD1 (6 bases). The CDR3 runs 18 residues. Germline V gives CDR1 SGDLS, CDR2 YYNGEE. Deletions cut 3 bases from V and 5 bases from J, with 27 bases between.